Detailed here is one T cell receptor beta chain. Its antigen is undetermined. The sample belongs to a study of T-cell reconstitution after alpha-beta-depleted transplantation in children. General study findings and limits: Some patients' high day-60 TCRbeta diversity was traced to surviving recipient T cells and thymic progenitors. Newly made T cells mostly supplied T-cell counts and diversity one year after transplant. Reportedly, only several hundred clones from non-depleted graft cells drove alpha-beta T-cell counts at about two months.

Library preparation (for TCRbeta) was performed with unique molecular identifiers. TCRdb re-derived calls from the PCR reads in MiXCR, one entry per CDR3 protein. Of around 300,000 distinct CDR3 sequences listed, about 7.3% are singletons. The sequence was obtained from a female patient aged 2-9 years who had a stem cell transplant for Fanconi anemia, so the T cells may come from the graft donor. The sample here was peripheral blood, taken 360 days after TCRalphabeta/CD19-depleted stem cell transplant.

The CDR3 DNA reads TGTGCCAGCAGTGTAGGACACCCCGTTCCTGAAGCTTTCTTT. It codes for CASSVGHPVPEAFF. The chain employs TRBV25-1 and TRBJ1-1, with D possibly TRBD1 on 5 matching bases. Germline CDR1 is MGHDK and CDR2 is SYGVNS. CDR3 length: 14 amino acids. V shed 4 bases and J shed 6 bases, with 15 bases lying between them.